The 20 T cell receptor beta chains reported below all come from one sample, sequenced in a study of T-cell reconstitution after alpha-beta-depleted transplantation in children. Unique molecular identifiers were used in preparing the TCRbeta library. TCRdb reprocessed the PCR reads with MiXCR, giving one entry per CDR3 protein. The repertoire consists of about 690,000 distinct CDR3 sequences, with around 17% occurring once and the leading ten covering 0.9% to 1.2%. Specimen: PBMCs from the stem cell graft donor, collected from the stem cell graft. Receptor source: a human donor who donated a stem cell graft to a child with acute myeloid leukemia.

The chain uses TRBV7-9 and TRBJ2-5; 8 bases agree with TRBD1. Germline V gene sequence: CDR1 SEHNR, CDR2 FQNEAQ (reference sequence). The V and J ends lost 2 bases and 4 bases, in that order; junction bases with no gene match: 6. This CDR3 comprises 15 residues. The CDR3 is CASSLRAGGRETQYF. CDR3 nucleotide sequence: TGTGCCAGCAGCTTAAGGGCAGGGGGCCGAGAGACCCAGTACTTC.

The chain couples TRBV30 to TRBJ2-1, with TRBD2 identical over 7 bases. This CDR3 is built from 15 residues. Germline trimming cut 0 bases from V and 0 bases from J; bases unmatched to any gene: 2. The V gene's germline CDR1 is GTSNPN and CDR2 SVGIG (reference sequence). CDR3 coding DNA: TGTGCCTGGAGTGTAGGGACTACCTCCTACAATGAGCAGTTCTTC. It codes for CAWSVGTTSYNEQFF.

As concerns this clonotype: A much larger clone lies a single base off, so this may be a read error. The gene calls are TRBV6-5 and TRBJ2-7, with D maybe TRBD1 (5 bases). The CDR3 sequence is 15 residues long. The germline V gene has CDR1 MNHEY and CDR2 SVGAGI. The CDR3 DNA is TGTGACAGCAGTTATAGGCAGGGAACTTCCTACGAGCAGTACTTC. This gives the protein CDSSYRQGTSYEQYF.

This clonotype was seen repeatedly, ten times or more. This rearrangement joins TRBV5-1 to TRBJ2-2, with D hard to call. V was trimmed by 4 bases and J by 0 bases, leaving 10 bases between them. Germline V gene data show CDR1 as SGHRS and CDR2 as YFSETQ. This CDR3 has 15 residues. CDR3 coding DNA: TGCGCCAGCAGCCCGACGGCGTCGAACACCGGGGAGCTGTTTTTT. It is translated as CASSPTASNTGELFF.

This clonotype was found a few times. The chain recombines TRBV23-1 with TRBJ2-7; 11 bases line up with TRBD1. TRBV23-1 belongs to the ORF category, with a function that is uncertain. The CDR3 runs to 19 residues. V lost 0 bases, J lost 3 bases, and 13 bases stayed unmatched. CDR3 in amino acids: CASSQSNPGQGAGSYEQYV. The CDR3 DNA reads TGCGCCAGCAGTCAATCGAACCCCGGACAGGGGGCTGGAAGCTACGAGCAGTACGTC.

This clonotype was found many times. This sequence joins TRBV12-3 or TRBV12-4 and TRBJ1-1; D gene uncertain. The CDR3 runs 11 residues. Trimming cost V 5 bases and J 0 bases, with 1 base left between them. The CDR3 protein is CASSMNTEAFF. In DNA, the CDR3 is TGTGCCAGCAGTATGAACACTGAAGCTTTCTTT.

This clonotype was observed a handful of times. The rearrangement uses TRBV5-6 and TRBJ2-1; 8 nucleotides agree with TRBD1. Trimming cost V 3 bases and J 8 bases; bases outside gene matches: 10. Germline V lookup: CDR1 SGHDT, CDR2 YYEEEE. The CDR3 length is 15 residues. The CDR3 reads CASSWGGQGFDEQFF. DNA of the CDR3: TGTGCCAGCAGCTGGGGAGGACAGGGTTTCGATGAGCAGTTCTTC.

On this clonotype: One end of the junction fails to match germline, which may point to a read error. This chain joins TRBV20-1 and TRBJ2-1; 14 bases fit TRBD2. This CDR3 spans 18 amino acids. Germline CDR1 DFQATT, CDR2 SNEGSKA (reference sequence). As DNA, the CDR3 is TGCTGTGCTAGAGATATCCGACTAGCGGGGGGGCCGGGCAATGAGCAGTTCTTC. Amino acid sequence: CCARDIRLAGGPGNEQFF.

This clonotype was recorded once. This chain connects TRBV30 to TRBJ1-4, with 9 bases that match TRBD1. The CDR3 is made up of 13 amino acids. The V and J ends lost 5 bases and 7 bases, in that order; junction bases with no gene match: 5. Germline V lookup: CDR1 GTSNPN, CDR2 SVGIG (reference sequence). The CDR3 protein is CAWSGTGREKLFF. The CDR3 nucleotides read TGTGCCTGGTCCGGGACAGGGCGTGAAAAACTGTTTTTT. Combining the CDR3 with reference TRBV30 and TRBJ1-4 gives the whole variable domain SQTIHQWPATLVQPVGSPLSLECTVEGTSNPNLYWYRQAAGRGLQLLFYSVGIGQISSEVPQNLSASRPQDRQFILSSKKLLLSDSGFYLCAWSGTGREKLFFGSGTQLSVL.

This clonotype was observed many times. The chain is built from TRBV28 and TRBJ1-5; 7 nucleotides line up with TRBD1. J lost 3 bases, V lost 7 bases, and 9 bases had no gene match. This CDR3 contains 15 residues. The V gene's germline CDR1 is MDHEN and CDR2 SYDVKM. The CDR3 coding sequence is TGTGCCAGCATGGTAGGGACAGAGATCAATCAGCCCCAGCATTTT. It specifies CASMVGTEINQPQHF.

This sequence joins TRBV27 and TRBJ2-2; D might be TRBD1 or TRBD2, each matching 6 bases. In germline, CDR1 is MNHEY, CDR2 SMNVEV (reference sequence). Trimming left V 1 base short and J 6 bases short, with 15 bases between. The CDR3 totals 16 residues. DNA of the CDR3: TGTGCCAGCAGTTTATTTTGGGGGGCGGAGGCCGGGGAGCTGTTTTTT. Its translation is CASSLFWGAEAGELFF.

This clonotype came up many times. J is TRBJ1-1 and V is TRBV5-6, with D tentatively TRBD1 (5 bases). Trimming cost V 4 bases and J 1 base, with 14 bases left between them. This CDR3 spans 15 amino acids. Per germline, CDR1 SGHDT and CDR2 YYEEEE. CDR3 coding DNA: TGTGCCAGCAGCCCCATAATTACAGGGAACACTGAAGCTTTCTTT. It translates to CASSPIITGNTEAFF. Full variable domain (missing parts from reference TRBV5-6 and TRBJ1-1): DAGVTQSPTHLIKTRGQQVTLRCSPKSGHDTVSWYQQALGQGPQFIFQYYEEEERQRGNFPDRFSGHQFPNYSSELNVNALLLGDSALYLCASSPIITGNTEAFFGQGTRLTVV.

The CDR3 DNA is TGTGCCAGCAGCTTAGATCTTCCGGGACGGAGCACAGATACGCAGTATTTT. This encodes CASSLDLPGRSTDTQYF. The chain combines TRBV11-2 with TRBJ2-3, with D tentatively TRBD1 or TRBD2 (5 bases each). In germline, CDR1 is SGHAT, CDR2 FQNNGV. The V and J ends lost 0 bases and 0 bases respectively, with 13 bases between them. The CDR3 sequence is 17 residues long.

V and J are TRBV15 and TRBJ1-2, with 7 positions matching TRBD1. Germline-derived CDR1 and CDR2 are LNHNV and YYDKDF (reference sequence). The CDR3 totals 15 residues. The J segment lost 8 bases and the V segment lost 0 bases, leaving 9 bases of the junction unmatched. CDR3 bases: TGTGCCACCAGCAGAGAACGACAGGGCCTGCGGGGCTACACCTTC. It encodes CATSRERQGLRGYTF.

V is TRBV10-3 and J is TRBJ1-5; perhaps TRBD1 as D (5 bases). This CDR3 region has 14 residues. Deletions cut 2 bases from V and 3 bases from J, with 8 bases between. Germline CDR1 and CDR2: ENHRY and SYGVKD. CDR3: CAISERDLNQPQHF. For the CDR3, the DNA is TGTGCCATCAGTGAGAGGGACCTCAATCAGCCCCAGCATTTT.

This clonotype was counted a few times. CDR3 DNA sequence: TGTGCCAGCAGCGGGCCGACATATGGAAACACCATATATTTT. Amino acids: CASSGPTYGNTIYF. The chain uses TRBV28 and TRBJ1-3; D ambiguous. V lost 6 bases and J 3 bases, leaving 12 bases between the germline ends. Germline V gene sequence: CDR1 MDHEN, CDR2 SYDVKM. The CDR3 runs to 14 residues.

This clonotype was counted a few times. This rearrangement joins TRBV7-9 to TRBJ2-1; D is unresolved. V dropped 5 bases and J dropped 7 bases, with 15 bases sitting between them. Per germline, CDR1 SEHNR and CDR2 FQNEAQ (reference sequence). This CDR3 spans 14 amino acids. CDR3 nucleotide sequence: TGTGCCAGCAGCAGCCCTCTCAAAAGTAATGAGCAGTTCTTC. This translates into CASSSPLKSNEQFF.

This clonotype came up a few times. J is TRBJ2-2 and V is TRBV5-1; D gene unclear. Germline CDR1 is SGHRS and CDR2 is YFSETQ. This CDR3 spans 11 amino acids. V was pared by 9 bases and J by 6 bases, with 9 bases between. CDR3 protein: CATLVSGELFF. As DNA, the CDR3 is TGCGCCACCCTCGTGTCCGGGGAGCTGTTTTTT.

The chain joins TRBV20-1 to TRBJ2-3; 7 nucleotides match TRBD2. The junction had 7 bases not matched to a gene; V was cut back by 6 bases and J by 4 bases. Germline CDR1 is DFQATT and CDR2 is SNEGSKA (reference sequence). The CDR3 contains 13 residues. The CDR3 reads CSASWGGSDTQYF. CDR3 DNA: TGCAGTGCAAGCTGGGGGGGGTCAGATACGCAGTATTTT.

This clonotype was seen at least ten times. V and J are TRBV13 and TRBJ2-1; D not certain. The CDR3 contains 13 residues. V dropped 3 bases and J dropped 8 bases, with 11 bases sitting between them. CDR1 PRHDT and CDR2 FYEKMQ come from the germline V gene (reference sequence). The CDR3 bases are TGTGCCAGCAGCTTGAGCACGATCGATGAGCAGTTCTTC. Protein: CASSLSTIDEQFF.